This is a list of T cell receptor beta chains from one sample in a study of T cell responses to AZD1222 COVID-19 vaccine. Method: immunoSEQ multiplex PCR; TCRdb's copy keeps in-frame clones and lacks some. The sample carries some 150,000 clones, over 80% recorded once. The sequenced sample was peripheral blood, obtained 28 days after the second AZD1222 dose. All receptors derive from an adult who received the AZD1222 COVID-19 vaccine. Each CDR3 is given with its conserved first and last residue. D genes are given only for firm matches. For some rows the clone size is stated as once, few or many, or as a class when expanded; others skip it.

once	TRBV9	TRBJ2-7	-	TGTGCCAGCAGCCCACGGGGGGGGACAGGAAAACCCGAGCAGTACTTC	CASSPRGGTGKPEQYF
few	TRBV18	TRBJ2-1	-	TGTGCCAGCTCACCACCGTCGGTTCACAATGAGCAGTTCTTC	CASSPPSVHNEQFF
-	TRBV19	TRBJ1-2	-	TGTGCCAGTAGTGACCTTAGGGGGGCCGGCTACACCTTC	CASSDLRGAGYTF
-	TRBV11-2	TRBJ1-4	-	TGTGCCAGCAGCTTCCAGGGCTCAACTAATGAAAAACTGTTTTTT	CASSFQGSTNEKLFF
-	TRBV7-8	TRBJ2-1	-	TGTGCCAGCAGCTTGAGCGCAGGAAGTCTGTTCTTC	CASSLSAGSLFF
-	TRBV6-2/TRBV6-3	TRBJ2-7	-	TGTGCCAGCAGTTTACAGGTCGGCCCGAACGAGCAGTACTTC	CASSLQVGPNEQYF
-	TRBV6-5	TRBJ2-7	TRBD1	TGTGCCAGCAGACCGGGACAGGGGGTGTACGAGCAGTACTTC	CASRPGQGVYEQYF
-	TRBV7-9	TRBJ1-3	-	TGTGCCAGCAGCTTAAAGGCTGGAAACACCATATATTTT	CASSLKAGNTIYF
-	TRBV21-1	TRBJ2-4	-	TGTGCCAGCAGCGTCCTACAACCTTGCCCACTAGCCAAAAACATTCAGTACTTC	CASSVLQPCPLAKNIQYF
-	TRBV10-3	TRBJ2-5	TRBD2	TGTGCCACCGAGAACAGCGGGAGGGCCGGTGAGACCCAGTACTTC	CATENSGRAGETQYF
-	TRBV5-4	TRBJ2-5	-	TGTGCCAGCACATATAATCCCCGGGTGGGAGAGACCCAGTACTTC	CASTYNPRVGETQYF
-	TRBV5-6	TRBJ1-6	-	TGTGCCAGCAGGGGTGGGACTCGACGTGGATCACCCCTCCACTTT	CASRGGTRRGSPLHF
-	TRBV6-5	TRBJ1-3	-	TGTGCCAGCAGTCCGACAAGGTCTGGAAACACCATATATTTT	CASSPTRSGNTIYF
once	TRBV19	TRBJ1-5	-	TGTGCCAGTTCTTTGGGCAGGGGCATGGAAAGGCAGCCCCAGCATTTT	CASSLGRGMERQPQHF
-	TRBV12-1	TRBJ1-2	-	TGTGCCAGCAGCTACCTCGGACAGGGAGATGGCTACACCTTC	CASSYLGQGDGYTF
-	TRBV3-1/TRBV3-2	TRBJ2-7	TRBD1	TGTGCCAGCAGCCAGGGGACAGGGGGCCGCGAGCAGTACTTC	CASSQGTGGREQYF
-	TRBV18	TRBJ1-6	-	TGTGCCAGCTCAGGGGATCGCGGGACAACTAATTCACCCCTCCACTTT	CASSGDRGTTNSPLHF
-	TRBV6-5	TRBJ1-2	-	TGTGCCAGCAGACAGGGAGGGGGACTCAACTATGGCTACACCTTC	CASRQGGGLNYGYTF
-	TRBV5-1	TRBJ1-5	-	TGCGCCAGCAGCCCCGGGACTGACCATCAGCCCCAGCATTTT	CASSPGTDHQPQHF
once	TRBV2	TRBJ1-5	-	TGTGCCAGCAGTTTGACCGGGACCGGTAATCAGCCCCAGCATTTT	CASSLTGTGNQPQHF
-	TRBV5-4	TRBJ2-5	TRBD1	TGTGCCAGCAGTTTAGGACAGGGGCAAGAGACCCAGTACTTC	CASSLGQGQETQYF
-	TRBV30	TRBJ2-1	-	TGTGCCTGTACGAAGGGGCTGTCCATATACAATGAGCAGTTCTTC	CACTKGLSIYNEQFF
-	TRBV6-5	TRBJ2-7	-	TGTGCCAGCAGTTACTCGAGGCCGGGACAAAGGTACGAGCAGTACTTC	CASSYSRPGQRYEQYF
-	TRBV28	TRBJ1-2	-	TGTGCCAGCAGTTTGGAGGGTTATGGCTACACCTTC	CASSLEGYGYTF
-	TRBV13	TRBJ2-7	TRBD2	TGTGCCAGCAGCTCACTAGCGGGAGGGGGCGAGCAGTACTTC	CASSSLAGGGEQYF
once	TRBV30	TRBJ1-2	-	TGTGCCTGGAGAGACAGGTCCTCGGGCTATGGCTACACCTTC	CAWRDRSSGYGYTF
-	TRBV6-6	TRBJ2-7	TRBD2	TGTGCCAGCACTCCAGCGGGAGGGTACGAGCAGTACTTC	CASTPAGGYEQYF
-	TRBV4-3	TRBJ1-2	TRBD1	TGCGCCAGCAGCCCCGTTGGACAGGGGGATTATGGCTACACCTTC	CASSPVGQGDYGYTF